This record looks at one TCR beta chain sequence and its context. Germline CDR1 is SGHAT and CDR2 is FQNNGV. Trimming cost V 3 bases and J 1 base, with 9 bases left between them. CDR3 length equals 15 residues. This sample was included in a study of cytomegalovirus exposure and HLA in healthy donors. Clones were sequenced by immunoSEQ multiplex PCR, and TCRdb holds only the in-frame ones, with some missing. Here the sample spans some 46,000 clones, more than 85% being singletons. The donors were members of the roughly 120-subject validation cohort (separate from the approximately 670-subject first cohort).

The receptor's source is a man younger than 35 in good health and CMV-seronegative. The sequenced material came from PBMCs. The V gene is TRBV11-2, the J gene TRBJ1-4, with a tentative D call TRBD1 (6 bases). This CDR3 reads CASSFRGGTNEKLFF. DNA of the CDR3: TGTGCCAGCAGCTTTCGAGGGGGAACTAATGAAAAACTGTTTTTT.